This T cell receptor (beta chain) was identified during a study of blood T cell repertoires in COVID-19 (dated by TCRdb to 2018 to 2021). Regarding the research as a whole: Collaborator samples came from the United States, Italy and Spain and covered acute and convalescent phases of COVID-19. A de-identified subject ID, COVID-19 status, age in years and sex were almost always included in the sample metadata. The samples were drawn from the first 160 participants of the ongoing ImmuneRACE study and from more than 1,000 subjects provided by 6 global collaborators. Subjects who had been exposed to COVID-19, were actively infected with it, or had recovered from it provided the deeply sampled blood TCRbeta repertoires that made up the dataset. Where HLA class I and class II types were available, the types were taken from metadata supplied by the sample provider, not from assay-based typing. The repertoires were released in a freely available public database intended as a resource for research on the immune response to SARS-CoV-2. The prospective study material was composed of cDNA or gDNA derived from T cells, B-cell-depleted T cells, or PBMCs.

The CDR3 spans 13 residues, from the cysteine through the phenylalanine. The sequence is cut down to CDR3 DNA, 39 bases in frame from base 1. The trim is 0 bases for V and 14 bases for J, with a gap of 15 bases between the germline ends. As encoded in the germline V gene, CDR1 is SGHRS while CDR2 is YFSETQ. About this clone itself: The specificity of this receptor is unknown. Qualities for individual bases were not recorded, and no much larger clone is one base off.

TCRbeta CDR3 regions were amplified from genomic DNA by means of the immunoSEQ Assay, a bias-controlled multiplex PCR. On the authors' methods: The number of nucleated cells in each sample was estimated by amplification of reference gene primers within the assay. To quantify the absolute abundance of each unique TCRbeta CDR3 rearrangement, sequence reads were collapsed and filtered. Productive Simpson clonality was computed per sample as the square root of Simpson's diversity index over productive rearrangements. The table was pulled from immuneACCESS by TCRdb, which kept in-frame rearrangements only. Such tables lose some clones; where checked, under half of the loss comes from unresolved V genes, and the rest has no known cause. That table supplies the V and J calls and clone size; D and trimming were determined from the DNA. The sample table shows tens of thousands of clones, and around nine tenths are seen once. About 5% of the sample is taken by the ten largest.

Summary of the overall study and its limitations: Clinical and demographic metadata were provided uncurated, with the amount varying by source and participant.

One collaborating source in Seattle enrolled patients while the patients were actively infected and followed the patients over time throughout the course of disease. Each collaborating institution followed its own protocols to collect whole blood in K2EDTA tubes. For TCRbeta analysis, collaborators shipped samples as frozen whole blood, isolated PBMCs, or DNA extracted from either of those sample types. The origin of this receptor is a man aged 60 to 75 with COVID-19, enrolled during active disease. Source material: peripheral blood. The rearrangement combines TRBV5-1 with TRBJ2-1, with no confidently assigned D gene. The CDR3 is CASSLAGNMGKFF. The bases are TGCGCCAGCAGCTTGGCAGGCAACATGGGCAAGTTCTTC.